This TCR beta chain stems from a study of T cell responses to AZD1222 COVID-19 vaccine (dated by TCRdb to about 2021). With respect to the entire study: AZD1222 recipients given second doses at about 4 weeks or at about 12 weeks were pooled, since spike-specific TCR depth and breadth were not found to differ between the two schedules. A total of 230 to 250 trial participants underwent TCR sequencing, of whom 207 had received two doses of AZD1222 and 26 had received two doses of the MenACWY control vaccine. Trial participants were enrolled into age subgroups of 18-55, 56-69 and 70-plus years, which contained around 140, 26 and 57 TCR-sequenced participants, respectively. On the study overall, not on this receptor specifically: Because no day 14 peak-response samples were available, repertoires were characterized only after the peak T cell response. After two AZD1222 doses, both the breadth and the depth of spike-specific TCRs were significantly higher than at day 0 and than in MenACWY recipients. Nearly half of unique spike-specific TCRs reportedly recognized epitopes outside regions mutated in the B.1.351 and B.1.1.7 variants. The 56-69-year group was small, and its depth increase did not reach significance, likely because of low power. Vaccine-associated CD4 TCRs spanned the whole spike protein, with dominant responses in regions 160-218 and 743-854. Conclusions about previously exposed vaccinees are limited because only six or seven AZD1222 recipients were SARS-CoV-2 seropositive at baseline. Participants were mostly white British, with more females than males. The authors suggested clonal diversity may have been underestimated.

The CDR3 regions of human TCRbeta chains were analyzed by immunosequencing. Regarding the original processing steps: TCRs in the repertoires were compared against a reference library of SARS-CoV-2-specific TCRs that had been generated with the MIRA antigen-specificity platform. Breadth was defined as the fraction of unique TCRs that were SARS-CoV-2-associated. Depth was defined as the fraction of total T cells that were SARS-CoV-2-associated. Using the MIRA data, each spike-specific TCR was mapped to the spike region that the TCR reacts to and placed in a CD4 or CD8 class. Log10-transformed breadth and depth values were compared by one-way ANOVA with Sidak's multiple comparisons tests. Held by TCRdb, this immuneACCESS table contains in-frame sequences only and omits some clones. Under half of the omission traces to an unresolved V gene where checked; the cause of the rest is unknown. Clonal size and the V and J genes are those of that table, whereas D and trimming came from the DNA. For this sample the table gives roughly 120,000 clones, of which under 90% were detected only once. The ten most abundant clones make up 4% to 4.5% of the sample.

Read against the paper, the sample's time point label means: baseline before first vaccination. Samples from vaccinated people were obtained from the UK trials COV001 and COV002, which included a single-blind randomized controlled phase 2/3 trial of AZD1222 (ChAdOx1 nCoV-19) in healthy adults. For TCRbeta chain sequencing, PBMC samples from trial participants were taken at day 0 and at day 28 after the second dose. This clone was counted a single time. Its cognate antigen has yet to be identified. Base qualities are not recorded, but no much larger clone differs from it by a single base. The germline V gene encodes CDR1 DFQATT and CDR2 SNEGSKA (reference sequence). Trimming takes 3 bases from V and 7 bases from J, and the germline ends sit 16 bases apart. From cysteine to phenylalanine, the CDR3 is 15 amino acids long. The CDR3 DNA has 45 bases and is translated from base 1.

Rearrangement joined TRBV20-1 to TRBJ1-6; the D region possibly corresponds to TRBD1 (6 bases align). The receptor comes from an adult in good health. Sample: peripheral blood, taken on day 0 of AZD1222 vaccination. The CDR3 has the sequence CSASTGYGGNSPLHF. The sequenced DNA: TGCAGTGCTAGTACAGGGTATGGGGGAAATTCACCCCTCCACTTT.